Sequencing of this T cell receptor (beta chain) was carried out in a study of blood T cell repertoires in COVID-19. Study context: The United States, Italy and Spain provided the acute and convalescent COVID-19 samples. Sources were T cells, B-cell-depleted T cells, or PBMCs; the material itself was cDNA or gDNA.

Method: immunoSEQ multiplex PCR; TCRdb's copy keeps in-frame clones and lacks some. This table holds approximately 300,000 clones, around 90% found once. With V trimmed by 1 base and J by 3 bases, 5 bases remained unmatched. The CDR3 is 15 amino acids. CDR1 is SGHTA and CDR2 is FQGNSA in the germline V gene. Seattle-derived patients entered the study during active infection and were followed longitudinally. The material sequenced was peripheral blood. The sequence came from a woman aged 45-60 years with COVID-19, enrolled during active disease. The gene calls are TRBV7-2 and TRBJ2-7; 8 bases align to TRBD2. CDR3: CASSLGGLDYYEQYF. CDR3 bases: TGTGCCAGCAGCTTAGGGGGACTAGACTACTACGAGCAGTACTTC.